This TCR beta chain originates from a study of vaccination effects on CD4 cells after COVID-19. Profiling relied on immunoSEQ multiplex PCR, and the TCRdb table lists in-frame clones only, not all of them. This table holds around 30,000 clones, around 80% found once. To note about this clone: Its target is not known.

The CDR3 spans 12 residues. Trimming shortened V by 9 bases and J by 5 bases, and 11 bases separated the two germline ends. The germline CDR1 and CDR2 sequences are SEHNR and FQNEAQ (reference sequence). ViraFEST assay sequencing came after antigen-specific CD4+ T cells were expanded with viral peptide pools. Following culture for about ten days, CD4+ T cells were isolated. Each person got two doses of an mRNA SARS-CoV-2 vaccine, BNT162b2 or mRNA-1273. The receptor was derived from a human donor who received a COVID-19 vaccine. Some clones in this sample may be carry-over from other donors' samples. The chain has TRBV7-9 and TRBJ2-4; no reliable D call. Sequenced here: CD4+ T cells from PBMCs cultured with SARS-CoV-2 spike peptides, sampled after COVID-19 vaccination. The CDR3 DNA follows: TGTGCCAGTGAACGGGTGGAAAACATTCAGTACTTC. Translation: CASERVENIQYF.